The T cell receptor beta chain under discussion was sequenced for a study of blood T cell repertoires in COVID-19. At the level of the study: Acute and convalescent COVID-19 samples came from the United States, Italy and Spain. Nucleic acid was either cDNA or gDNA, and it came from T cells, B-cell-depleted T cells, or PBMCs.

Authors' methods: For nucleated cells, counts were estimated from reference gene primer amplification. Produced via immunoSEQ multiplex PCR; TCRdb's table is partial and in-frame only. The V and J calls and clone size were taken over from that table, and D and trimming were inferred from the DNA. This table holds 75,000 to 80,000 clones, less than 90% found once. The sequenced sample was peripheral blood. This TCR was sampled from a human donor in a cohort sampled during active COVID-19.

The CDR3 coding sequence is TGTGCCTGGAGTGTAGCCCGCGGCACCGGGGAGCTGTTTTTT. It is translated as CAWSVARGTGELFF. The chain combines TRBV30 with TRBJ2-2; unclear D gene. In germline, CDR1 is GTSNPN, CDR2 SVGIG (reference sequence). The CDR3 contains 14 residues. Trimming shortened V by 0 bases and J by 4 bases, and 9 bases separated the two germline ends.